The 15 T cell receptor beta chains reported below all come from one sample, sequenced in a study of blood T cell repertoires in COVID-19. The method was immunoSEQ multiplex PCR; TCRdb's version includes in-frame clones alone and lacks a portion of them. The sample includes 190,000 or so clones, roughly 89% of them seen just once. The specimen was peripheral blood. The receptors were sampled from a woman under 30 who had recovered from COVID-19.

The chain carries TRBV19 and TRBJ1-4; D is perhaps TRBD1 (5 bases). The germline V gene encodes CDR1 LNHDA and CDR2 SQIVND (reference sequence). The germline V and J ends were trimmed by 3 bases and 8 bases, with 13 bases remaining between them. The CDR3 spans 14 residues. This CDR3 reads CASSIGTQEEKLFF. The CDR3 DNA sequence: TGTGCCAGTAGTATCGGTACACAGGAGGAAAAACTGTTTTTT. Supplemented by reference TRBV19 and TRBJ1-4, the full variable domain reads DGGITQSPKYLFRKEGQNVTLSCEQNLNHDAMYWYRQDPGQGLRLIYYSQIVNDFQKGDIAEGYSVSREKKESFPLTVTSAQKNPTAFYLCASSIGTQEEKLFFGSGTQLSVL.

The chain is built from TRBV27 and TRBJ2-1, with TRBD2 matching over 12 bases. Trimming at V came to 3 bases and at J to 15 bases, leaving 9 bases not matched to a gene. The CDR3 has 14 amino acids. The germline V gene encodes CDR1 MNHEY and CDR2 SMNVEV (reference sequence). This chain's CDR3 is CASSFVASGGVWFF. Written as DNA, the CDR3 is TGTGCCAGCAGTTTCGTGGCTAGCGGGGGGGTTTGGTTCTTC.

The chain is built from TRBV7-3 and TRBJ2-3, with D perhaps matching TRBD2 (6 bases). Germline V lookup: CDR1 SGHTA, CDR2 FQGTGA. The CDR3 extends over 16 amino acids. Trimming removed 3 bases at V and 0 bases at J, with 13 bases between. The CDR3 region is CASSFLARRSTDTQYF. CDR3 in DNA: TGTGCCAGCAGCTTTCTAGCGCGGCGAAGCACAGATACGCAGTATTTT.

The chain uses TRBV4-1 and TRBJ2-1; 11 bases match TRBD2. The J segment lost 0 bases and the V segment lost 5 bases, leaving 18 bases of the junction unmatched. Per germline, CDR1 MGHRA and CDR2 YSYEKL. This CDR3 contains 21 residues. The CDR3 protein is CASSSTLPGLADHRSYNEQFF. DNA of the CDR3: TGCGCCAGCAGCTCCACATTACCGGGACTAGCGGACCACCGCTCCTACAATGAGCAGTTCTTC.

This clone was picked up one time. The chain is built from TRBV5-8 and TRBJ2-3; D possibly corresponds to TRBD2 (6 bases). Between the trimmed V and J ends, which lost 2 bases and 0 bases, there was a span of 13 bases. Germline CDR1 and CDR2: SGHTS and YDEGEE. The CDR3 is 16 residues long. CDR3 nucleotides: TGTGCCAGCAGCTTAGCTAGGACTACTAGCACAGATACGCAGTATTTT. Translated, it gives CASSLARTTSTDTQYF. The full variable domain, in which reference TRBV5-8 and TRBJ2-3 provide the parts outside the CDR3, is EAGVTQSPTHLIKTRGQQATLRCSPISGHTSVYWYQQALGLGLQFLLWYDEGEERNRGNFPPRFSGRQFPNYSSELNVNALELEDSALYLCASSLARTTSTDTQYFGPGTRLTVL.

The chain links TRBV9 to TRBJ2-1, with 11 bases aligning to TRBD2. The CDR3 runs to 15 residues. Per the germline V gene, CDR1 is SGDLS and CDR2 is YYNGEE. The V and J ends lost 2 bases and 9 bases, in that order; junction bases with no gene match: 7. The CDR3 DNA sequence: TGTGCCAGCAGCGTGTATAGCGGGGGGGCCGGTGAGCAGTTCTTC. This encodes CASSVYSGGAGEQFF.

The chain is built from TRBV12-3 or TRBV12-4 and TRBJ2-5; unclear D gene. Trimming removed 4 bases from V and 3 bases from J, with 3 bases in between. This CDR3 is built from 11 residues. CDR3 region: CASSYKETQYF. CDR3 nucleotides: TGTGCCAGCAGTTACAAAGAGACCCAGTACTTC.

As regards this clone: Compared with germline, one end of the junction differs, possibly owing to a read error. The chain joins TRBV5-4 to TRBJ2-3; the match to TRBD2 covers 8 bases. The CDR3 contains 12 residues. Germline assignment: CDR1 SGHNT and CDR2 YYREEE (reference sequence). CDR3 DNA sequence: TGTGCCAGCAGCCAGACTACACCCGAGCGGGAGTTT. The encoded protein is CASSQTTPEREF.

The chain's CDR3 is CASSQGQRNEKLFF. DNA for the CDR3: TGTGCCAGCAGCCAGGGACAGAGAAATGAAAAACTGTTTTTT. The chain uses TRBV13 and TRBJ1-4, with 7 positions matching TRBD1. Germline-derived CDR1 and CDR2 are PRHDT and FYEKMQ (reference sequence). The CDR3 spans 14 residues. V lost 5 bases to trimming and J lost 5 bases; unmatched junction nucleotides: 5. The full variable domain, its missing parts supplied by reference TRBV13 and TRBJ1-4, is AAGVIQSPRHLIKEKRETATLKCYPIPRHDTVYWYQQGPGQDPQFLISFYEKMQSDKGSIPDRFSAQQFSDYHSELNMSSLELGDSALYFCASSQGQRNEKLFFGSGTQLSVL.

The J gene is TRBJ2-7, the V gene TRBV27, with D uncertain. Deletions cut 5 bases from V and 5 bases from J, with 7 bases between. The CDR3 has 11 residues. CDR1 MNHEY and CDR2 SMNVEV come from the germline V gene (reference sequence). DNA for the CDR3: TGTGCCAGCAGTGGGCCGAACGAGCAGTACGTC. Protein product: CASSGPNEQYV.

V usage is TRBV19 and J usage is TRBJ1-5; 7 bases align to TRBD1. The CDR3 is 17 residues long. The ends lost 4 bases at V and 4 bases at J; junction bases unmatched: 13. The V gene's germline CDR1 is LNHDA and CDR2 SQIVND (reference sequence). The DNA for the CDR3 is TGTGCCAGTAGTACCTACAGGGGCCCCATAGCAAATCAGCCCCAGCATTTT. Translated: CASSTYRGPIANQPQHF. The full variable domain, completed using reference TRBV19 and TRBJ1-5, is DGGITQSPKYLFRKEGQNVTLSCEQNLNHDAMYWYRQDPGQGLRLIYYSQIVNDFQKGDIAEGYSVSREKKESFPLTVTSAQKNPTAFYLCASSTYRGPIANQPQHFGDGTRLSIL.

This clone has a handful of counts. The chain links TRBV5-4 to TRBJ2-3, with TRBD2 matching over 12 bases. V was clipped by 0 bases and J by 3 bases; unmatched bases: 2. Germline V gene lookup returns CDR1 SGHNT and CDR2 YYREEE (reference sequence). The CDR3 spans 16 residues. CDR3 bases: TGTGCCAGCAGCTTGGGGACTAGCGGGGTAACAGATACGCAGTATTTT. This codes for CASSLGTSGVTDTQYF.

The chain uses TRBV7-9 and TRBJ2-1, with 8 bases fitting TRBD1. The V and J ends lost 4 bases and 0 bases, in that order; junction bases with no gene match: 8. The CDR3 is 17 residues long. CDR1 is SEHNR, CDR2 FQNEAQ, per germline (reference sequence). CDR3 residues: CASSSRDRLFSYNEQFF. The CDR3 DNA sequence: TGTGCCAGCAGCTCCCGGGACAGGTTATTCTCCTACAATGAGCAGTTCTTC.

V gene TRBV29-1 combines with J gene TRBJ2-3, with unresolved D. This CDR3 spans 13 amino acids. The V gene's germline CDR1 is SQVTM and CDR2 ANQGSEA. V lost 4 bases and J 4 bases, leaving 12 bases between the germline ends. The CDR3 reads CSVVHSLSDTQYF. The DNA for the CDR3 is TGCAGCGTTGTTCACAGTCTCTCAGATACGCAGTATTTT.

As regards this clone: One end of the junction varies from germline; a read error may be responsible. The J gene is TRBJ2-3, the V gene TRBV9; a possible D gene is TRBD2 (5 bases). The germline CDR1 and CDR2 sequences are SGDLS and YYNGEE. This CDR3 spans 15 amino acids. The CDR3 region is CASSVGSGSTDTQYF. DNA for the CDR3: TGCGCCAGCAGCGTAGGGAGCGGCAGCACAGATACGCAGTATTTT.